Judged by abundance, the clone carrying this TCR beta chain is medium-sized. Its target is unknown. Time point denoted: patch test 1, 2 weeks after DPC sensitization. Treatment noted: therapeutic diphenylcyclopropenone sensitization with weekly scalp DPC. Total RNA came from unfractionated whole blood. Patch tests were applied only after blood draws. The library tagged individual cDNA molecules with unique molecular identifiers. From the RACE reads, TCRdb called clonotypes with MiXCR, one entry per CDR3 protein. The sample shows roughly 34,000 distinct CDR3 sequences, approximately 6.3% of them seen only once. The data are from a study of human T cells and chemical hapten exposure. Findings and caveats of the study: Among TCRs, those above 1 in 1000 frequency were unaffected by DPC sensitization. Relative to control repertoires, expanded TCRs gave rise to significantly more large CDR3 similarity clusters.

In germline, CDR1 is SGHTA, CDR2 FQGNSA. Trimming cost V 2 bases and J 4 bases; bases outside gene matches: 4. CDR3 length equals 16 residues. Sample: whole blood, taken in connection with sensitization to the hapten diphenylcyclopropenone (DPC). This TCR was sampled from a woman in her 30s with alopecia areata. Some clones in this sample may be carry-over from other donors' samples. This chain joins TRBV7-2 and TRBJ2-3; TRBD2 matches 12 bases. CDR3 sequence reads: CASSLLAGGMSDTQYF. As DNA, the CDR3 is TGTGCCAGCAGCTTACTAGCGGGGGGGATGTCAGATACGCAGTATTTT.